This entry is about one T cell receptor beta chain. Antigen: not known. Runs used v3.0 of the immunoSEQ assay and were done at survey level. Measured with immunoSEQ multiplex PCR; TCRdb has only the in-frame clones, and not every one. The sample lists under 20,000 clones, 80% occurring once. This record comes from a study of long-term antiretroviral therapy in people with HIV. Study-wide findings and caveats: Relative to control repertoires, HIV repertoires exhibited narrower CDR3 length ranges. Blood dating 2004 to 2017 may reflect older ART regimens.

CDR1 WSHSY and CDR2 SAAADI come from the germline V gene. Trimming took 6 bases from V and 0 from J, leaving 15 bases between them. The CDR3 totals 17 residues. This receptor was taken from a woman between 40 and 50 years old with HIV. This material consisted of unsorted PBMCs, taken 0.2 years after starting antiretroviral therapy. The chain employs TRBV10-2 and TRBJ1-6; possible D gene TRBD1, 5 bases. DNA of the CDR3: TGCGCCAGCAGGGGCCAGGACACTAGCTCCTATAATTCACCCCTCCACTTT. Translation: CASRGQDTSSYNSPLHF.